One sample yielded the 2 T cell receptor beta chains listed below, sequenced in a study of response to subunit inactivated influenza vaccine. MiXCR, applied by TCRdb to the RT-PCR reads, yields one record per CDR3 protein. This sample has more than 700,000 distinct CDR3 sequences; 21% occur once, and the top ten carry roughly a tenth. The sequencing used PBMCs from blood, collected 4 to 6 days after vaccination. Every receptor here comes from a man between 50 and 59 years old who received an inactivated influenza vaccine.

This clonotype has at least ten counts. The chain links TRBV5-1 to TRBJ2-7, with 9 bases aligning to TRBD1. CDR1 is SGHRS and CDR2 is YFSETQ in the germline V gene. The CDR3 spans 14 residues. The trim removed 4 bases at V and 2 bases at J, leaving 4 bases unmatched. The CDR3 sequence: CASSPTGGTYEQYF. The CDR3 DNA sequence: TGCGCCAGCAGCCCGACAGGGGGGACCTACGAGCAGTACTTC.

V usage is TRBV20-1 and J usage is TRBJ1-1; TRBD1 might be the D (5 bases). The CDR3 runs 15 residues. V gave up 1 base and J gave up 2 bases, with 14 bases separating them. Germline loops: CDR1 DFQATT, CDR2 SNEGSKA (reference sequence). This CDR3 reads CSARGGSGLNTEAFF. CDR3 DNA: TGCAGTGCTAGAGGGGGGTCGGGGTTAAACACTGAAGCTTTCTTT.